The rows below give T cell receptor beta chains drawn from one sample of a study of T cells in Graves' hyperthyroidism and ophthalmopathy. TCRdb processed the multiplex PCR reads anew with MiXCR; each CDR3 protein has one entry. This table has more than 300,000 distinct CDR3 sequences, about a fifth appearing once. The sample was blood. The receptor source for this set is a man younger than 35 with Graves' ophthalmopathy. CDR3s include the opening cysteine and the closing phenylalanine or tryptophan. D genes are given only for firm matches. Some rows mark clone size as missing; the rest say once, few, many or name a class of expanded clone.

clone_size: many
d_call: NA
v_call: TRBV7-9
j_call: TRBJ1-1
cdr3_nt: TGTGCCAGCAGCTTAGTGGTGTCGAACACTGAAGCTTTCTTT
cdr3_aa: CASSLVVSNTEAFF

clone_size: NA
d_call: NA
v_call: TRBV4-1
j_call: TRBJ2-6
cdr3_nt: TGCGCCAGCAGCCTCTCAGAGGGGGGCGTACGGTCTGGGGCCAACGTCCTGACTTTC
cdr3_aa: CASSLSEGGVRSGANVLTF

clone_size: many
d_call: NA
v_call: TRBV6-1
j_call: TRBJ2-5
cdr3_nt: TGTGCCAGCAGTCCCAGTGGCATCGGGGAGACCCAGTACTTC
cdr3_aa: CASSPSGIGETQYF

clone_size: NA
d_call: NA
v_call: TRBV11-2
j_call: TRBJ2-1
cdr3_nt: TGTGCCAGCAGCCGTAGAGGTAGCTCCTACAATGAGCAGTTCTTC
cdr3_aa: CASSRRGSSYNEQFF

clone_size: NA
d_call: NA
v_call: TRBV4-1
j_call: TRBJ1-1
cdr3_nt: TGCGCCAGCAGCCAAGACGGGGGGGGGCGGACTGAAGCTTTCTTT
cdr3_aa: CASSQDGGGRTEAFF

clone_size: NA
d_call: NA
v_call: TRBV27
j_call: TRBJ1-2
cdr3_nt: TGTGCCAGCACCGGTCCTACCGGTGGCTACACCTTC
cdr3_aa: CASTGPTGGYTF

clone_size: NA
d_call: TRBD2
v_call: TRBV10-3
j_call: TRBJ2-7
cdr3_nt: TGTGCCATCAGTGGGACTAGCGGCTCCTACGAGCAGTACTTC
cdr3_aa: CAISGTSGSYEQYF

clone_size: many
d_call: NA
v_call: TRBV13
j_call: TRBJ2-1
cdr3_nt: TGTGCCAGCAGCGGGGGCGGGGTTATGAGGTATGAGCAGTTCTTC
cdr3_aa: CASSGGGVMRYEQFF

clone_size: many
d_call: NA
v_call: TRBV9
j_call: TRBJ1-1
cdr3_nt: TGTGCCAGCAGCGTACAGCCAGGCGTGAACACTGAAGCTTTCTTT
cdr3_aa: CASSVQPGVNTEAFF

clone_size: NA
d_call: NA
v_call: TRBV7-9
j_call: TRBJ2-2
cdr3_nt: TGTGCCGGCAGCTTAGCGGTGGAGGCGGGACTGTTTTTT
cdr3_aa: CAGSLAVEAGLFF

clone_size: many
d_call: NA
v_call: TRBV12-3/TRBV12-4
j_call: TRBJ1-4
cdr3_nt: TGTGCCAGCAGTTCCGGACGTGAAAAACTGTTTTTT
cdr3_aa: CASSSGREKLFF

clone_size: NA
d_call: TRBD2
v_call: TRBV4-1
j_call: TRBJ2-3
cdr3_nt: TGCGCCAGCAGCCAAAGCCTAGCGGGGCCCCGATCCACAGATACGCAGTATTTT
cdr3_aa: CASSQSLAGPRSTDTQYF

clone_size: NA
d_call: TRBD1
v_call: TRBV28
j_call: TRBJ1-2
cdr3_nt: TGTGCCAGCAGTTCCCTTCCGCAGGGGGCTGGGGGCTACACCTTC
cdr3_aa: CASSSLPQGAGGYTF

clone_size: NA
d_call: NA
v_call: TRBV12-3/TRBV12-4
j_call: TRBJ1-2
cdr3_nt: TGTGCCAGCAGTTTGGGCATGGGGACGTATGGCTACACCTTC
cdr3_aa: CASSLGMGTYGYTF

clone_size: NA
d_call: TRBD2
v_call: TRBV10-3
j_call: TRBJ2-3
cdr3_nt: TGTGCCATCAAGGTTGGGGGGGGGAAAGATACGCAGTATTTT
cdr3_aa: CAIKVGGGKDTQYF

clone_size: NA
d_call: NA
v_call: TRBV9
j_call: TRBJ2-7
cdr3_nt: TGTGCCAGCAGCGTAGGAGCAGGGTCCTACGAGCAGTACTTC
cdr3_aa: CASSVGAGSYEQYF

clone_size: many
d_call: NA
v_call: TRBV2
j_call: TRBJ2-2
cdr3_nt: TGTGCCAGCAGTGGGACTTCCATGTCGAACACCGGGGAGCTGTTTTTT
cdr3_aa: CASSGTSMSNTGELFF

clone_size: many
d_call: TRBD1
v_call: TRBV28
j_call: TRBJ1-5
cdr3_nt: TGTGCCAGCAGTTCCCCGGGACAGGGTAATCAGCCCCAGCATTTT
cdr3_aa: CASSSPGQGNQPQHF

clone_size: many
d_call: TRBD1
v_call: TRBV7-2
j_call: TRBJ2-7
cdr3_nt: TGTGCCAGCAGCTTAATGGCGACAGGGGGTACCTACGAGCAGTACTTC
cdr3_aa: CASSLMATGGTYEQYF

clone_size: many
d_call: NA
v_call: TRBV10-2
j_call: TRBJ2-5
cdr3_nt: TGCGCCAGCAGTGAGCTGGGGGCTGAAGAGACCCAGTACTTC
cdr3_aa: CASSELGAEETQYF

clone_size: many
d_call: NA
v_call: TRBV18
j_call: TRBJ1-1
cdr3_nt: TGTGCCAGCTCACCATACGGGGGGATGAACACTGAAGCTTTCTTT
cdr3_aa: CASSPYGGMNTEAFF

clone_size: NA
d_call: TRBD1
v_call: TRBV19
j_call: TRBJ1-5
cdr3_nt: TGTGCCAGTAGTTTCCTTCCGGGACAGCTCTTATATAGCAATCAGCCCCAGCATTTT
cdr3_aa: CASSFLPGQLLYSNQPQHF

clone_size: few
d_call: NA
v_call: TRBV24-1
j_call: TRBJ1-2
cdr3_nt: TGTGCCACCAGTGATTTTGGGGGGGGCTACACCTTC
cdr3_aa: CATSDFGGGYTF

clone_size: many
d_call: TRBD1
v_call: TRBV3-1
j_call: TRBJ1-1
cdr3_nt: TGTGCCAGCAGCCAAGGTATGACAGGGGGCTCCACTGAAGCTTTCTTT
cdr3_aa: CASSQGMTGGSTEAFF

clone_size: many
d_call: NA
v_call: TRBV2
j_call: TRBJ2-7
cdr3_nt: TGTGCCAGCAGTGTGGCTCCAGGGGACCACGAGCAGTACTTC
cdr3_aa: CASSVAPGDHEQYF

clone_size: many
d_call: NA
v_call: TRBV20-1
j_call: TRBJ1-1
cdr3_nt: TGCAGTGCTAGAGATCAAATGAACACTGAAGCTTTCTTT
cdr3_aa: CSARDQMNTEAFF

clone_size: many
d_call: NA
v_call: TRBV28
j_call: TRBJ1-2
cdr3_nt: TGTGCCAGCAGCCTAGGGCGCTATGGCTACACCTTC
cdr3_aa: CASSLGRYGYTF

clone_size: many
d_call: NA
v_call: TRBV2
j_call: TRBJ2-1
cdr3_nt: TGTGCCAGCAGTGATGCCGGAGGGCCTAACCACAATGAGCAGTTCTTC
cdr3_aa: CASSDAGGPNHNEQFF

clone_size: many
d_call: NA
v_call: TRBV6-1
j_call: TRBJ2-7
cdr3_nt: TGTGCCAGCGGAGGCGGGGACAGAGGGTACTACGAGCAGTACTTC
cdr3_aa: CASGGGDRGYYEQYF

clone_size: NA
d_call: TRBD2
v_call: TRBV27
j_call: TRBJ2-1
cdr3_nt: TGTGCCAGCAGTCCTGGAGGGCGGGGGGAGCAAGAGCAGTTCTTC
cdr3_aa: CASSPGGRGEQEQFF

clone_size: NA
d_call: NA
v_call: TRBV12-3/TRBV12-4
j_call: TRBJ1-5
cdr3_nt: TGTGCCAGCAGCGAACTTGGCAATCAGCCCCAGCATTTT
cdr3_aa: CASSELGNQPQHF

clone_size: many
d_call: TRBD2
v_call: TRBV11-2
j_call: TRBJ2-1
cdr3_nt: TGTGCCAGCAGCCCTCCAGGGCCCCCTAGCGGGCGTGAGCAGTTCTTC
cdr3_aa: CASSPPGPPSGREQFF

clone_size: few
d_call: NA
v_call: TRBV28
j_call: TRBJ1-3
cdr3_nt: TGTGCCAGCAGTGTTCAGGGGATTGGAAACACCATATATTTT
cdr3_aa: CASSVQGIGNTIYF

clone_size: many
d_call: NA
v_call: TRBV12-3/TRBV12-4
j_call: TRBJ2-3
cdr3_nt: TGTGCCAGCAGTTTAGCGCGGGCGGGGGCCGCCACAGATACGCAGTATTTT
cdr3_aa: CASSLARAGAATDTQYF